The 27 T cell receptor beta chains in this list originate from one sample, sequenced in a study of beta chain features in type 1 diabetes. These receptors' antigens are unknown. The sequenced template was cDNA made from the entire isolated RNA. The assay was immunoSEQ multiplex PCR, and TCRdb's table has in-frame clones only and misses some. Of roughly 100,000 clones in the sample, over 25% were seen once. The study's findings and limits: Type 1 diabetes patients had TCRB CDR3s that were shorter (moderately but significantly so) in all four CD4+ subsets.

Sequencing used central memory CD4+ T cells from blood. These receptor sequences come from a woman between 18 and 29 years old with type 1 diabetes.

This sequence joins TRBV7-6 and TRBJ1-1; D gene uncertain. V was shortened by 5 bases and J by 0 bases, with 10 bases between the two germline ends. In germline, CDR1 is SGHVS, CDR2 FNYEAQ. The CDR3 spans 14 residues. CDR3 amino acids: CASSPRTLNTEAFF. As DNA, the CDR3 is TGTGCCAGCAGCCCCAGGACTTTGAACACTGAAGCTTTCTTT.

The V gene is TRBV10-1, the J gene TRBJ2-1; 8 bases are shared with TRBD1. This CDR3 spans 16 amino acids. V lost 6 bases to trimming and J lost 4 bases; unmatched junction nucleotides: 11. The germline gives CDR1 WNHNN, CDR2 SYGVQD (reference sequence). In DNA form, the CDR3 reads TGCGCCAGCAGCTCTCGGGCGGGACAGGATTACAATGAGCAGTTCTTC. Encoded protein: CASSSRAGQDYNEQFF.

V gene TRBV18 combines with J gene TRBJ2-7, with 12 bases that match TRBD2. This CDR3 region has 15 residues. Trimming at V came to 4 bases and at J to 4 bases, leaving 5 bases not matched to a gene. CDR1 is KGHSH, CDR2 LQKENI, per germline. CDR3 sequence: CASSLGTSGLYEQYF. CDR3 nucleotides: TGTGCCAGCTCACTCGGGACTAGCGGGCTTTACGAGCAGTACTTC.

A few counts support this clone. The V and J genes are TRBV18 and TRBJ2-7; D is perhaps TRBD1 (5 bases). Germline V CDR1 and CDR2: KGHSH, LQKENI. V was trimmed by 2 bases and J by 0 bases, leaving 11 bases between them. The CDR3 contains 15 residues. The DNA of the CDR3 is TGTGCCAGCTCACCAAGTACAGGAAGCTCCTACGAGCAGTACTTC. Translation: CASSPSTGSSYEQYF.

This sequence joins TRBV13 and TRBJ1-3, with 7 bases aligning to TRBD1. V shed 5 bases and J 0 bases; nucleotides not matched to a gene: 1. The CDR3 spans 14 residues. CDR1 is PRHDT, CDR2 FYEKMQ, per germline (reference sequence). In DNA, the CDR3 is TGTGCCAGCAGCCGGGACAGCTCTGGAAACACCATATATTTT. As protein: CASSRDSSGNTIYF.

This chain uses TRBV29-1 with TRBJ2-2; 9 nucleotides agree with TRBD2. The V gene end was trimmed by 4 bases and the J gene end by 4 bases; junction bases not matched to a gene: 1. The CDR3 runs to 13 residues. Germline values: CDR1 SQVTM, CDR2 ANQGSEA. The CDR3 here is CSVGLAATGELFF. In DNA, the CDR3 is TGCAGCGTTGGACTAGCGGCCACCGGGGAGCTGTTTTTT.

This sequence joins TRBV23-1 and TRBJ1-5; no clear D gene. TRBV23-1 is marked as an open reading frame, function uncertain. The CDR3 consists of 12 residues. Trimming removed 3 bases at V and 6 bases at J, with 6 bases between. The CDR3 here is CASSHVCQPQHF. CDR3 in DNA: TGCGCCAGCAGTCACGTGTGTCAGCCCCAGCATTTT.

This chain uses TRBV5-1 with TRBJ2-3, with 9 positions matching TRBD2. V trimming: 3 bases; J trimming: 4 bases; junction bases outside the gene matches: 3. CDR1 is SGHRS, CDR2 YFSETQ, per germline. The CDR3 totals 14 residues. CDR3 protein: CASSSGLAADTQYF. Here the CDR3 DNA reads TGCGCCAGCAGCTCGGGACTAGCAGCAGATACGCAGTATTTT. Complete variable domain (other parts from reference TRBV5-1 and TRBJ2-3): KAGVTQTPRYLIKTRGQQVTLSCSPISGHRSVSWYQQTPGQGLQFLFEYFSETQRNKGNFPGRFSGRQFSNSRSEMNVSTLELGDSALYLCASSSGLAADTQYFGPGTRLTVL.

This rearrangement joins TRBV2 to TRBJ2-3; TRBD2 matches 8 bases. CDR3 length equals 16 residues. Trimming removed 1 base from V and 5 bases from J; junction bases left unmatched: 8. CDR1 SNHLY and CDR2 FYNNEI come from the germline V gene. The CDR3 sequence: CASSEDSGMGGDTQYF. The DNA of the CDR3 is TGTGCCAGCAGTGAAGATAGCGGGATGGGCGGAGATACGCAGTATTTT.

The CDR3 reads CASSQDLDREQHF. In DNA, the CDR3 is TGCGCCAGCAGCCAAGATTTAGACAGGGAGCAGCATTTT. This chain connects TRBV4-3 to TRBJ1-5, with 7 nucleotides matching TRBD1. The V gene end was trimmed by 0 bases and the J gene end by 13 bases; junction bases not matched to a gene: 6. The CDR3 contains 13 residues. CDR1 is LGHNA and CDR2 is YSLEER in the germline V gene.

This chain uses TRBV6-1 with TRBJ2-1, with 8 bases aligning to TRBD2. Germline assignment: CDR1 MNHNS and CDR2 SASEGT. There are 14 residues in the CDR3. Losses at the gene ends were 6 bases for V and 4 bases for J; bases not matched to a gene: 5. CDR3 loop: CASSPGLGYNEQFF. CDR3 DNA: TGTGCCAGCAGCCCGGGACTAGGGTACAATGAGCAGTTCTTC.

This clone was seen only a few times. Other DNA sequences in this specimen translate into the identical CDR3. The chain uses TRBV7-3 and TRBJ1-1; D unclear. This CDR3 spans 14 amino acids. Trimming took 2 bases from V and 1 from J, leaving 8 bases between them. Germline V gives CDR1 SGHTA, CDR2 FQGTGA. The CDR3 reads CASSLFGGNTEAFF. CDR3 bases: TGTGCCAGCAGCTTATTCGGAGGGAACACTGAAGCTTTCTTT.

This sequence joins TRBV2 and TRBJ2-2; 12 bases fit TRBD2. Trimming at V came to 4 bases and at J to 6 bases, leaving 3 bases not matched to a gene. This CDR3 has 15 amino acids. Germline CDR1 SNHLY, CDR2 FYNNEI. CDR3: CASSASGRVPGELFF. CDR3 bases: TGTGCCAGCAGTGCTAGCGGGAGGGTTCCCGGGGAGCTGTTTTTT. The variable domain in full, completed from reference TRBV2 and TRBJ2-2, reads EPEVTQTPSHQVTQMGQEVILRCVPISNHLYFYWYRQILGQKVEFLVSFYNNEISEKSEIFDDQFSVERPDGSNFTLKIRSTKLEDSAMYFCASSASGRVPGELFFGEGSRLTVL.

The rearrangement joins TRBV5-1 to TRBJ2-5; possibly TRBD1 for D (5 bases). Germline values: CDR1 SGHRS, CDR2 YFSETQ. The CDR3 runs to 13 residues. V was shortened by 5 bases and J by 2 bases, with 10 bases between the two germline ends. The chain's CDR3 is CASRGAVQETQYF. In DNA form, the CDR3 reads TGCGCCAGCAGAGGGGCAGTTCAAGAGACCCAGTACTTC. Variable domain in full (rest from reference TRBV5-1 and TRBJ2-5): KAGVTQTPRYLIKTRGQQVTLSCSPISGHRSVSWYQQTPGQGLQFLFEYFSETQRNKGNFPGRFSGRQFSNSRSEMNVSTLELGDSALYLCASRGAVQETQYFGPGTRLLVL.

As DNA, the CDR3 is TGTGCCATCAGTGAAGCCCGGGGTAGTGGGGATGAAAAACTGTTTTTT. The encoded protein is CAISEARGSGDEKLFF. This sequence joins TRBV10-3 and TRBJ1-4, with D uncertain. CDR1 is ENHRY, CDR2 SYGVKD, per germline. The CDR3 runs 16 residues. V was trimmed by 3 bases and J by 6 bases, leaving 17 bases between them.

V is TRBV29-1 and J is TRBJ2-3; D uncertain. The germline gives CDR1 SQVTM, CDR2 ANQGSEA. Trimming took 1 base from V and 0 from J, leaving 8 bases between them. The CDR3 has 14 residues. In DNA, the CDR3 is TGCAGCGTTGAAGTTCCGTTTAGCACAGATACGCAGTATTTT. Amino acid sequence: CSVEVPFSTDTQYF.

This rearrangement joins TRBV7-2 to TRBJ2-5, with D possibly TRBD2 on 6 matching bases. The CDR3 consists of 16 residues. Germline CDR1 reads SGHTA; CDR2 reads FQGNSA. Trimming removed 3 bases at V and 2 bases at J, with 16 bases between. The CDR3 nucleotides read TGTGCCAGCAGCTTCCGAATGGGTAGCGGACAAGAGACCCAGTACTTC. Residues: CASSFRMGSGQETQYF.

This clone has more than one count but fewer than ten. V is TRBV7-9 and J is TRBJ2-3, with D hard to call. CDR3 length equals 13 residues. V was trimmed by 5 bases and J by 3 bases, leaving 9 bases between them. CDR1 and CDR2 (germline): SEHNR, FQNEAQ (reference sequence). The CDR3 is CASSRFGTDTQYF. The CDR3 nucleotides read TGTGCCAGCAGCCGTTTCGGGACAGATACGCAGTATTTT.

This chain uses TRBV7-2 with TRBJ2-7; a possible D gene is TRBD1 (6 bases). This CDR3 has 13 amino acids. CDR1 is SGHTA, CDR2 FQGNSA, per germline. Trimming took 5 bases from V and 6 from J, leaving 14 bases between them. The CDR3 DNA follows: TGTGCCAGCAGCCGGGGACACTCGAGCGAGCAGTACGTC. Its protein is CASSRGHSSEQYV.

This clone was counted a few times. The rearrangement uses TRBV30 and TRBJ2-3; D possibly corresponds to TRBD1 (6 bases). The V gene's germline CDR1 is GTSNPN and CDR2 SVGIG (reference sequence). The CDR3 runs 12 residues. Between the trimmed V and J ends, which lost 2 bases and 5 bases, there was a span of 8 bases. CDR3 residues: CAWSLGGDTQYF. CDR3 DNA sequence: TGTGCCTGGAGTCTAGGGGGAGATACGCAGTATTTT.

The V call is TRBV7-6, the J call TRBJ2-1, with 8 nucleotides matching TRBD2. There are 14 residues in the CDR3. V trimming: 5 bases; J trimming: 6 bases; junction bases outside the gene matches: 6. Germline V lookup: CDR1 SGHVS, CDR2 FNYEAQ. The CDR3 region has the DNA TGTGCCAGCAGCGACCAGCGGGGGACCAATGAGCAGTTCTTC. It translates to CASSDQRGTNEQFF.

V is TRBV30 and J is TRBJ1-4, with TRBD1 matching over 7 bases. The ends lost 0 bases at V and 5 bases at J; junction bases unmatched: 6. Germline CDR1 GTSNPN, CDR2 SVGIG (reference sequence). The CDR3 totals 15 residues. Written as DNA, the CDR3 is TGTGCCTGGAGTGTCTCCGGGACAGAAAATGAAAAACTGTTTTTT. Translation: CAWSVSGTENEKLFF.

The chain combines TRBV5-4 with TRBJ2-5; 9 nucleotides align to TRBD2. The trim removed 3 bases at V and 6 bases at J, leaving 6 bases unmatched. This CDR3 has 14 amino acids. Per the germline V gene, CDR1 is SGHNT and CDR2 is YYREEE (reference sequence). DNA of the CDR3: TGTGCCAGCAGCTATAGCGGGAGTGGGAAGACCCAGTACTTC. This translates into CASSYSGSGKTQYF.

The CDR3 is CASRQGGGSYNEQFF. The CDR3 DNA reads TGTGCCAGCAGGCAGGGGGGTGGGTCCTACAATGAGCAGTTCTTC. The chain employs TRBV28 and TRBJ2-1; D may be TRBD1 (7 bases). The CDR3 contains 15 residues. V dropped 6 bases and J dropped 1 base, with 13 bases sitting between them. Germline V gives CDR1 MDHEN, CDR2 SYDVKM.

This clone was counted only a few times. The V call is TRBV25-1, the J call TRBJ2-5; 10 positions match TRBD2. The J call is uncertain, as TRBJ2-7 better fits the DNA end. The length of the CDR3 is 15 residues. Germline V gene lookup returns CDR1 MGHDK and CDR2 SYGVNS. The CDR3 bases are TGTGCCAGCAGTGAATGGAGTAGCGGGAGGTACGAGCAGTACTTC. It specifies CASSEWSSGRYEQYF.

CDR3 loop: CASRSEGRKGGNIQYF. In DNA form, the CDR3 reads TGTGCCAGCCGTTCTGAGGGGCGTAAAGGGGGAAACATTCAGTACTTC. The chain recombines TRBV2 with TRBJ2-4; D is possibly TRBD1 (6 bases). Trimming removed 8 bases at V and 6 bases at J, with 23 bases between. CDR3 length equals 16 residues. CDR1 and CDR2 (germline): SNHLY, FYNNEI. Filled out from reference TRBV2 and TRBJ2-4, the complete variable domain reads EPEVTQTPSHQVTQMGQEVILRCVPISNHLYFYWYRQILGQKVEFLVSFYNNEISEKSEIFDDQFSVERPDGSNFTLKIRSTKLEDSAMYFCASRSEGRKGGNIQYFGAGTRLSVL.

The gene calls are TRBV19 and TRBJ2-1; 10 bases line up with TRBD2. V lost 3 bases and J lost 9; bases outside the gene matches: 11. Looked up from germline, CDR1 is LNHDA and CDR2 is SQIVND (reference sequence). CDR3 length equals 16 residues. The CDR3 DNA sequence: TGTGCCAGTAGTATCCTCTCTAGCGGGAGTCAGGTTGAGCAGTTCTTC. This codes for CASSILSSGSQVEQFF.